These 17 T cell receptor beta chains originate from one sample sequenced in a study of T cell clonality in common variable immunodeficiency. This table comes from immunoSEQ multiplex PCR, and its TCRdb copy is limited to in-frame clones, with some not included. This set yields more than 30,000 clones and no singletons; the top ten hold 4.5%. The sequencing input was peripheral blood mononuclear cells. These receptors originate from a person aged 18 to 75 in good health.

In this sample, this clone turned up a few times. The read terminates 3 residues before the CDR3 end, so the remaining end is supplied by the germline J gene. The chain has TRBV20-1 and TRBJ2-7, with TRBD2 matching over 12 bases. This CDR3 has 15 residues. Trimming took 5 bases from V and 3 from J; bases not matched to a gene: 8. Germline V gene data show CDR1 as DFQATT and CDR2 as SNEGSKA (reference sequence). Partial CDR3 DNA: TGCAGTGCTTCTGGACTAGCGGGGATTGGCTACGAG. Translating gives CSASGLAGIGYE. The entire CDR3 protein is CSASGLAGIGYEQYF.

There are many counts of this clone. The read terminates 3 residues before the CDR3 end, so the remaining end is supplied by the germline J gene. The chain couples TRBV30 to TRBJ1-2; D gene uncertain. The V end was cut by 0 bases, the J end by 3 bases, with 8 bases between. The germline V gene has CDR1 GTSNPN and CDR2 SVGIG (reference sequence). The CDR3 contains 13 residues. CDR3 residues: CAWSVPGYYGYTF. CDR3 DNA, as far as it was read: TGTGCCTGGAGTGTCCCCGGGTACTATGGC. Complete variable domain (other parts from reference TRBV30 and TRBJ1-2): SQTIHQWPATLVQPVGSPLSLECTVEGTSNPNLYWYRQAAGRGLQLLFYSVGIGQISSEVPQNLSASRPQDRQFILSSKKLLLSDSGFYLCAWSVPGYYGYTFGSGTRLTVV.

Concerning this clone itself: Sequencing ends 3 residues short of the CDR3 end; the germline J gene provides the rest. The V and J genes are TRBV19 and TRBJ2-2, with 8 positions matching TRBD1. Germline CDR1 and CDR2: LNHDA and SQIVND (reference sequence). This CDR3 is 14 amino acids long. The CDR3: CASSTGGAEEKLFF. The CDR3 DNA, read in part, is TGTGCCAGTAGTACAGGGGGCGCGGAAGAAAAG.

There are a few counts of this clone. The CDR3 end is not reached by the read, which stops 3 residues before it; the germline J gene fills it in. This chain links TRBV18 with TRBJ2-7; D gene ambiguous. Looked up from germline, CDR1 is KGHSH and CDR2 is LQKENI. CDR3 length equals 14 residues. Trimming left V 6 bases short and J 4 bases short, with 16 bases between. CDR3 DNA (partial): TGTGCCAGCTCCCCCGCCAACGCCGGGTACGAG. This codes for CASSPANAGYE. The whole CDR3 protein reads CASSPANAGYEQYF.

As for this clone: The read finishes 3 residues shy of the CDR3 end, and the germline J gene is used to complete it. The V and J genes are TRBV5-3 and TRBJ1-3; D is perhaps TRBD1 (5 bases). TRBV5-3 is an ORF for which the function is uncertain. V was clipped by 7 bases and J by 6 bases, with 11 bases between them. This CDR3 is built from 12 residues. CDR3 DNA (partial): TGTGCCAGAGGAGGGGATGAAAACACC. Protein sequence: CARGGDENT. The whole CDR3 is CARGGDENTIYF.

Regarding this clone: The sequenced fragment ends 3 residues before the CDR3 boundary, so the rest is inferred from the germline J gene. This chain links TRBV30 with TRBJ1-2, with D uncertain. The germline CDR1 and CDR2 sequences are GTSNPN and SVGIG (reference sequence). The CDR3 consists of 14 residues. The sequenced CDR3 bases are TGTGCCTGGAGTGGACTAGCGGGAGCAGATACC. It yields the protein CAWSGLAGADT. The full CDR3 reads CAWSGLAGADTYTF.

This clone showed up many times. Coverage ceases 3 residues before the CDR3 finishes, and the germline J gene fills in the end. This chain joins TRBV29-1 and TRBJ2-3, with 10 bases aligning to TRBD2. In germline, CDR1 is SQVTM, CDR2 ANQGSEA. There are 14 residues in the CDR3. V lost 8 bases to trimming and J lost 5 bases; unmatched junction nucleotides: 10. The CDR3 bases that were read are TGCAGCCCGCTGCTAGCTAGCGGGGGAGATACG. Residues: CSPLLASGGDT. The full CDR3 reads CSPLLASGGDTQYF.

This clone was found many times. Sequencing ends 3 residues short of the CDR3 end; the germline J gene provides the rest. The chain carries TRBV20-1 and TRBJ2-3; 13 nucleotides agree with TRBD2. J was trimmed by 6 bases and V by 4 bases; bases with no gene match: 4. Germline assignment: CDR1 DFQATT and CDR2 SNEGSKA (reference sequence). This CDR3 spans 14 amino acids. CDR3 sequence: CSATGLAGADTQYF. CDR3 DNA (partial): TGCAGTGCTACTGGACTAGCGGGAGCGGATACG.

This clone appeared many times. The read stops 3 residues short of the end of the CDR3; the missing end is completed from the germline J gene. This chain uses TRBV7-8 with TRBJ2-3, with TRBD2 as a possible D gene (5 bases). Trimming shortened V by 4 bases and J by 4 bases, and 12 bases separated the two germline ends. Per germline, CDR1 SGHVS and CDR2 FQNEAQ. The CDR3 is 14 amino acids. The sequenced CDR3 bases are TGTGCCAGCAGCTCCATGGGTAGCGCAGATACG. Translated: CASSSMGSADT. The complete CDR3 reads CASSSMGSADTQYF.

Comment on this clone: With the read ending 3 residues before the CDR3 end, the germline J gene is used to fill in that end. The chain has TRBV5-1 and TRBJ2-3; maybe TRBD2 (6 bases). Germline V lookup: CDR1 SGHRS, CDR2 YFSETQ. The CDR3 has 14 residues. Trimming cost V 4 bases and J 3 bases, with 12 bases left between them. The CDR3 DNA, read in part, is TGCGCCAGCAGCGACCCCGGAGGGACAGATACG. Translating gives CASSDPGGTDT. The full CDR3 is CASSDPGGTDTQYF.

Worth noting for this clone: The CDR3 end lies 3 residues beyond the end of the read and is filled in from the germline J gene. The sample has other DNA sequences that encode this CDR3 too. The chain recombines TRBV7-8 with TRBJ1-3, with TRBD1 matching 7 bases. With V trimmed by 3 bases and J by 2 bases, 7 bases remained unmatched. The germline CDR1 and CDR2 sequences are SGHVS and FQNEAQ. This CDR3 region has 16 residues. The CDR3 reads CASSFGHGTAGNTIYF. CDR3 bases read: TGTGCCAGCAGCTTTGGTCATGGGACAGCTGGAAACACC.

This clone has at least ten counts. The read ends 3 residues early relative to the CDR3; the germline J gene fills the gap. The chain uses TRBV30 and TRBJ2-3, with TRBD1 as a possible D gene (6 bases). The CDR3 totals 13 residues. From germline, CDR1 is GTSNPN and CDR2 SVGIG (reference sequence). V dropped 3 bases and J dropped 4 bases, with 11 bases sitting between them. Partial CDR3 DNA: TGTGCCTGGAGGGCAGGGGTGGCAGATACG. As protein: CAWRAGVADT. In full, the CDR3 is CAWRAGVADTQYF.

This clone was recorded many times. The read stops 3 residues short of the end of the CDR3; the missing end is completed from the germline J gene. The rearrangement uses TRBV20-1 and TRBJ1-2, with a weak D call TRBD1 (6 bases). Trimming cost V 2 bases and J 5 bases, with 9 bases left between them. CDR1 and CDR2 from the germline V gene are DFQATT and SNEGSKA (reference sequence). The CDR3 is 12 amino acids. The CDR3 is CSARQGHYGYTF. CDR3 DNA (partial): TGCAGTGCTAGACAGGGACATTATGGC.

In this sample, this clone turned up many times. The read terminates 3 residues ahead of where the CDR3 ends, so the germline J gene completes it. The chain links TRBV6-4 to TRBJ2-3, with 7 nucleotides matching TRBD2. Germline CDR1 MRHNA, CDR2 SNTAGT. J lost 5 bases, V lost 3 bases, and 2 bases had no gene match. This CDR3 has 13 residues. The CDR3 protein is CASSEGGEDTQYF. The DNA read from the CDR3 is TGTGCCAGCAGTGAGGGGGGGGAAGATACG.

On this clone: The observed sequence ends 3 residues before the CDR3 terminus, with the missing tail filled in from the germline J gene. The V gene is TRBV11-2, the J gene TRBJ2-7; D is uncertain. The CDR3 length is 14 residues. Deletions cut 0 bases from V and 2 bases from J, with 8 bases between. CDR1 is SGHAT, CDR2 FQNNGV, per germline. CDR3: CASSLDYTPYEQYF. The DNA read from the CDR3 is TGTGCCAGCAGCTTAGATTACACCCCCTACGAG.

This clone was seen many times. The CDR3 is cut off 3 residues early in the read; its end comes from the germline J gene. The chain links TRBV13 to TRBJ1-4; TRBD1 might be the D (6 bases). Trimming shortened V by 7 bases and J by 5 bases, and 14 bases separated the two germline ends. The CDR3 runs 14 residues. Germline V CDR1 and CDR2: PRHDT, FYEKMQ (reference sequence). This CDR3 reads CASTARGLNEKLFF. The covered CDR3 bases are TGTGCCAGCACCGCGAGGGGGTTGAATGAAAAA.

This clone was seen a handful of times. The read ends 3 residues early relative to the CDR3; the germline J gene fills the gap. V and J are TRBV19 and TRBJ2-3; TRBD1 matches at 10 bases. With 6 bases clipped from V and 6 bases from J, the junction kept 12 bases outside the gene matches. The CDR3 is 16 amino acids. Germline CDR1 and CDR2: LNHDA and SQIVND (reference sequence). The CDR3 DNA, read in part, is TGTGCCAGTAGATCGACCGGGACAGGGGCCTGGGATACG. Its protein is CASRSTGTGAWDT. The entire CDR3 protein is CASRSTGTGAWDTQYF.